This T cell receptor (beta chain) comes out of a study of T-cell reconstitution after alpha-beta-depleted transplantation in children. Trimming took 3 bases from V and 0 from J, leaving 14 bases between them. The V gene's germline CDR1 is MDHEN and CDR2 SYDVKM. The CDR3 sequence is 17 residues long. This clonotype was counted many times. Its antigen is as yet unknown. Study conclusions and caveats: T-cell counts and diversity were attributed mostly to newly produced T cells one year after transplant.

Unique molecular identifiers were built into the TCRbeta library. TCRdb reprocessed the PCR reads with MiXCR, giving one entry per CDR3 protein. The sample records around 450,000 distinct CDR3 sequences, roughly a tenth being singletons. The V and J genes are TRBV28 and TRBJ1-4; D not certain. This sample comprised PBMCs, obtained before TCRalphabeta/CD19-depleted stem cell transplant. This receptor was taken from a child under 10 years old with inherited bone marrow failure, due to receive a stem cell transplant. CDR3 coding DNA: TGTGCCAGCAGTTTTACGCCCCCAGTGTCAACTAATGAAAAACTGTTTTTT. It encodes CASSFTPPVSTNEKLFF.